These T cell receptor beta chains were read from a single sample in a study of blood T cell repertoires in COVID-19. The method was immunoSEQ multiplex PCR; TCRdb's version includes in-frame clones alone and lacks a portion of them. The data hold some 330,000 clones, with 85% to 90% observed a single time. The sample taken for sequencing was peripheral blood. The receptor set was obtained from a woman between 50 and 59 years old with active or convalescent COVID-19. Each CDR3 is given with its conserved first and last residue. D genes are given only for firm matches. For some rows the clone size is stated as once, few or many, or as a class when expanded; others skip it.

D | J | size | V | DNA | CDR3
. | TRBJ2-2 | . | TRBV9 | TGTGCCAGCAGCGTGTATTCCGGGGAGCTGTTTTTT | CASSVYSGELFF
. | TRBJ2-3 | . | TRBV7-2 | TGTGCCAGCAGCGGGCCGTTAGGTACGCAGTATTTT | CASSGPLGTQYF
. | TRBJ2-1 | once | TRBV7-2 | TGTGCCAGCAGCTTAGAGCGCTTTACCTACAATGAGCAGTTCTTC | CASSLERFTYNEQFF
TRBD2 | TRBJ2-1 | . | TRBV12-5 | TGTGCTAGTGGCCGCTCGGGGGGTAATGAGCAGTTCTTC | CASGRSGGNEQFF
. | TRBJ1-4 | . | TRBV20-1 | TGCAGTGCCAGTCCTATTGAAAAACTGTTTTTT | CSASPIEKLFF
TRBD1 | TRBJ1-2 | . | TRBV29-1 | TGCAGCGGAGGGACAGGGGTTGGCTACACCTTC | CSGGTGVGYTF
. | TRBJ2-3 | . | TRBV7-3 | TGTGCCAGCAGCTTCGGCACAGATACGCAGTATTTT | CASSFGTDTQYF
. | TRBJ2-7 | . | TRBV6-6 | TGTGCCAGCAGTTACTCCGGACCGGCTAGGGGCGAGCAGTACTTC | CASSYSGPARGEQYF
TRBD1 | TRBJ1-1 | . | TRBV5-1 | TGCGCCAGCAGCCTACGTATAAGAAGGACCGGGACAGGGGGCGGAAACACTGAAGCTTTCTTT | CASSLRIRRTGTGGGNTEAFF
. | TRBJ1-1 | once | TRBV11-2 | TGTGCCAGCAGCTTAGATTCACTAGCTACGAACACTGAAGCTTTCTTT | CASSLDSLATNTEAFF
TRBD1 | TRBJ1-2 | . | TRBV28 | TGTGCCAGCGACCCCTCGACAGGGCGCGGCTACACCTTC | CASDPSTGRGYTF
TRBD2 | TRBJ2-1 | . | TRBV30 | TGTGCCTGGAGGATGACTAGCGGCTCCTACAATGAGCAGTTCTTC | CAWRMTSGSYNEQFF
TRBD2 | TRBJ2-3 | . | TRBV25-1 | TGTGCCAGCAGTGTTGCGGGAGTTTGGGCAGATACGCAGTATTTT | CASSVAGVWADTQYF
. | TRBJ2-3 | . | TRBV11-1 | TGTGCCAGCAGCTTCGGAGGCGAGAGGACGCAGTATTTT | CASSFGGERTQYF
. | TRBJ2-2 | few | TRBV7-3 | TGTGCCAGCAGCTCGTCCGTTGCCGGGGAGCTGTTTTTT | CASSSSVAGELFF
. | TRBJ1-1 | . | TRBV18 | TGTGCCAGCTCACCGGTTCGGCAGGAGAACACTGAAGCTTTCTTT | CASSPVRQENTEAFF
TRBD1 | TRBJ1-2 | few | TRBV7-9 | TGTGCCAGCAGCTCCACGCTAACCGACAGGGTGTATGGCTACACCTTC | CASSSTLTDRVYGYTF
. | TRBJ1-1 | . | TRBV15 | TGTGCCACCAGGCCAGGTGGTGAGGGTGGCACTGAAGCTTTCTTT | CATRPGGEGGTEAFF
. | TRBJ1-2 | . | TRBV7-8 | TGTGCCAGCACCTCGAGCGTTGAAGGCTACACCTTC | CASTSSVEGYTF
. | TRBJ1-2 | few | TRBV7-2 | TGTGCCAGCAGCTTAGAAAGACAGGATGGCTACACCTTC | CASSLERQDGYTF
. | TRBJ1-2 | once | TRBV7-9 | TGTGCCAGCAGCTTCTCGACTGGGGGCGCGGTTGTGGGCTACACCTTC | CASSFSTGGAVVGYTF
. | TRBJ2-7 | . | TRBV28 | TGTGCCAGCAGTTTAACAGGAGACTACGAGCAGTACTTC | CASSLTGDYEQYF
. | TRBJ1-4 | . | TRBV29-1 | TGCAGCGTGCTGACAGGAGGAGGACTGTTTTTT | CSVLTGGGLFF
TRBD2 | TRBJ2-7 | . | TRBV2 | TGTGCCAGCACCCGGGGGGTGGGACTAGGGACCTACGAGCAGTACTTC | CASTRGVGLGTYEQYF
TRBD2 | TRBJ2-7 | . | TRBV7-2 | TGTGCCAGCAGCTCGCTAGCGGGCTCCTACGAGCAGTACTTC | CASSSLAGSYEQYF
. | TRBJ2-3 | . | TRBV5-4 | TGTGCCAGCAGCTTTAAATCTAGCACAGATACGCAGTATTTT | CASSFKSSTDTQYF
TRBD1 | TRBJ1-1 | . | TRBV6-2/TRBV6-3 | TGTGCCAGCAGTTACGGCCAGGGGGTGGCTGAAGCTTTCTTT | CASSYGQGVAEAFF
. | TRBJ2-7 | few | TRBV12-3/TRBV12-4 | TGTGCCAGCAGTTTAATGGCCTCCGAGCAGTACTTC | CASSLMASEQYF
TRBD1 | TRBJ2-1 | . | TRBV6-5 | TGTGCCAGCAGTTACTCGGACAGGGGCTCCTACAATGAGCAGTTCTTC | CASSYSDRGSYNEQFF
TRBD2 | TRBJ2-1 | . | TRBV28 | TGTGCCAGCAGTTTAGGGAAAGCGGGAGATTCCCATGAGCAGTTCTTC | CASSLGKAGDSHEQFF
. | TRBJ2-6 | . | TRBV7-8 | TGTGCCAGCAGCTTAGTTTTTGGGCCCCCCGGCTCTGGGGCCAACGTCCTGACTTTC | CASSLVFGPPGSGANVLTF
. | TRBJ2-2 | . | TRBV19 | TGTGCCAGCCGTCTCTTAACCGGGGAGCTGTTTTTT | CASRLLTGELFF
TRBD1 | TRBJ2-7 | . | TRBV2 | TGTGCCAGCAGTGAAGCAGGGACAGACTACGAGCAGTACTTC | CASSEAGTDYEQYF
TRBD1 | TRBJ1-6 | once | TRBV3-1/TRBV3-2 | TGTGCCAGCAGCCCCTTAAGCCGACAGGGCCGTTCACCCCTCCACTTT | CASSPLSRQGRSPLHF